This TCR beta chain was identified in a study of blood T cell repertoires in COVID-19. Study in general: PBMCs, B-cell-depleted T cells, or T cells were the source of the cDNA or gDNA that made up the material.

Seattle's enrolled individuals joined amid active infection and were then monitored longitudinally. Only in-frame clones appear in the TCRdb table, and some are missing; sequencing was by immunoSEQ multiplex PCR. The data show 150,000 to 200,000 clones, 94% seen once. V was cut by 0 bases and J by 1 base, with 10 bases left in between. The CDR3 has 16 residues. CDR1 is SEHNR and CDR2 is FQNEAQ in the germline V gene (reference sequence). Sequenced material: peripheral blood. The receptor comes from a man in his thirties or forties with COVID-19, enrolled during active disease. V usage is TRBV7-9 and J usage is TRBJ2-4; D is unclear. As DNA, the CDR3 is TGTGCCAGCAGCTTAGCGGGCGATCGGGCCAAAAACATTCAGTACTTC. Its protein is CASSLAGDRAKNIQYF.